Below, 20 T cell receptor beta chains from the same sample are listed, as sequenced in a study of blood T cell repertoires in COVID-19. Profiling relied on immunoSEQ multiplex PCR, and the TCRdb table lists in-frame clones only, not all of them. This table holds roughly 300,000 clones, roughly 85% found once. The specimen was peripheral blood. The origin of the receptors is a human donor in a cohort sampled during active COVID-19.

The chain has TRBV6-5 and TRBJ2-7; maybe TRBD1 (6 bases). CDR1 MNHEY and CDR2 SVGAGI come from the germline V gene. V shed 7 bases and J shed 0 bases, with 16 bases lying between them. The CDR3 is made up of 15 amino acids. CDR3 DNA sequence: TGTGCCAGCAAAAAAGGGGAAGGGGGCTCCTACGAGCAGTACTTC. This sequence encodes CASKKGEGGSYEQYF.

The chain is built from TRBV25-1 and TRBJ2-7, with D tentatively TRBD2 (5 bases). The CDR3 is made up of 16 amino acids. The V end lost 3 bases, the J end lost 1 base, and 16 bases lay between the germline ends. Germline assignment: CDR1 MGHDK and CDR2 SYGVNS. CDR3 sequence: CASSDGGTRLSYEQYF. The DNA of the CDR3 is TGTGCCAGCAGTGATGGAGGAACTAGACTTTCCTACGAGCAGTACTTC.

This clone was counted only a few times. The chain recombines TRBV14 with TRBJ2-6; D may be TRBD1 (6 bases). The V end lost 4 bases, the J end lost 2 bases, and 9 bases lay between the germline ends. The CDR3 runs to 15 residues. The germline CDR1 and CDR2 sequences are SGHDN and FVKESK. The DNA for the CDR3 is TGTGCCAGCAGCCTCAGGGGTACTGGGGCCAACGTCCTGACTTTC. The encoded protein is CASSLRGTGANVLTF.

The genes are TRBV19 and TRBJ1-1; 8 nucleotides agree with TRBD1. The ends lost 5 bases at V and 4 bases at J; junction bases unmatched: 9. The germline gives CDR1 LNHDA, CDR2 SQIVND (reference sequence). The CDR3 has 15 amino acids. CDR3 bases: TGTGCCAGTAGTCCCGGGGGCAGGGGGCCCACTGAAGCTTTCTTT. It translates to CASSPGGRGPTEAFF.

This chain connects TRBV20-1 to TRBJ2-7, with 7 bases identical to TRBD1. Germline loops: CDR1 DFQATT, CDR2 SNEGSKA (reference sequence). CDR3 size: 14 residues. J gave up 5 bases and V 3 bases, and 10 bases lay outside the gene matches. CDR3 amino acids: CSASRRQGIHEQYF. CDR3 DNA sequence: TGCAGTGCTAGTCGGCGACAGGGAATTCACGAGCAGTACTTC.

J is TRBJ2-7 and V is TRBV9; no firm D call. The germline CDR1 and CDR2 sequences are SGDLS and YYNGEE. The CDR3 is 15 residues long. Trimming took off 0 bases at V and 1 base at J, with 11 bases between the two ends. Here the CDR3 DNA reads TGTGCCAGCAGCGTAGCAGGCAGTCCTTCCTACGAGCAGTACTTC. Protein: CASSVAGSPSYEQYF.

The V call is TRBV30, the J call TRBJ1-2; D is unclear. The CDR3 consists of 13 residues. CDR1 is GTSNPN and CDR2 is SVGIG in the germline V gene (reference sequence). The V end was cut by 2 bases, the J end by 8 bases, with 15 bases between. The CDR3 nucleotides are TGTGCCTGGAGTTCCCTCGGGGTTGGCGGCTACACCTTC. Its protein is CAWSSLGVGGYTF.

This rearrangement joins TRBV7-8 to TRBJ1-5; D remains ambiguous. Germline CDR1 SGHVS, CDR2 FQNEAQ. The CDR3 contains 13 residues. V gave up 4 bases and J gave up 3 bases, with 7 bases separating them. In nucleotides, the CDR3 is TGTGCCAGCAGCTCACAAGTCAATCAGCCCCAGCATTTT. This sequence encodes CASSSQVNQPQHF.

DNA for the CDR3: TGTGCCAGCAGCCCCAACCGACAGGTGCGCGAGCAGTACTTC. Its translation: CASSPNRQVREQYF. J is TRBJ2-7 and V is TRBV7-8, with D possibly being TRBD1 (6 bases). The germline gives CDR1 SGHVS, CDR2 FQNEAQ. The germline V and J ends were trimmed by 5 bases and 6 bases, with 17 bases remaining between them. The CDR3 length is 14 residues. The full variable domain, its missing parts supplied by reference TRBV7-8 and TRBJ2-7, is GAGVSQSPRYKVAKRGQDVALRCDPISGHVSLFWYQQALGQGPEFLTYFQNEAQLDKSGLPSDRFFAERPEGSVSTLKIQRTQQEDSAVYLCASSPNRQVREQYFGPGTRLTVT.

This chain joins TRBV19 and TRBJ2-7, with 8 bases aligning to TRBD1. The J segment lost 6 bases and the V segment lost 6 bases, leaving 10 bases of the junction unmatched. Germline CDR1 reads LNHDA; CDR2 reads SQIVND (reference sequence). CDR3 length: 14 amino acids. CDR3 protein: CASSVGTGRTEQYF. The CDR3 coding sequence is TGTGCCAGTAGCGTTGGGACAGGACGTACCGAGCAGTACTTC.

This chain connects TRBV20-1 to TRBJ2-4; the D gene is possibly TRBD1 (6 bases). Trimming stripped 3 bases from V and 11 bases from J, with 14 bases between. Per the germline V gene, CDR1 is DFQATT and CDR2 is SNEGSKA (reference sequence). CDR3 length: 12 amino acids. The CDR3 sequence is CSASRGSGVQYF. In nucleotides, the CDR3 is TGCAGTGCTAGTAGGGGGTCCGGAGTTCAGTACTTC.

The chain links TRBV19 to TRBJ1-1; 9 nucleotides line up with TRBD1. The CDR3 has 14 residues. The V gene end was trimmed by 4 bases and the J gene end by 3 bases; junction bases not matched to a gene: 3. Per germline, CDR1 LNHDA and CDR2 SQIVND (reference sequence). CDR3 DNA sequence: TGTGCCAGTAGTACACAGGGGGCCCACACTGAAGCTTTCTTT. Encoded protein: CASSTQGAHTEAFF.

The chain combines TRBV4-1 with TRBJ2-3, with 10 bases identical to TRBD1. The CDR3 is 15 residues long. CDR1 and CDR2 (germline): MGHRA, YSYEKL. With 8 bases clipped from V and 3 bases from J, the junction kept 8 bases outside the gene matches. Here the CDR3 DNA reads TGCGCCAGCGGGGGGGACAGGGGACTTACAGATACGCAGTATTTT. Protein product: CASGGDRGLTDTQYF.

The chain is built from TRBV6-6 and TRBJ2-2; D call uncertain. Between the trimmed V and J ends, which lost 7 bases and 6 bases, there was a span of 12 bases. This CDR3 comprises 13 residues. Germline values: CDR1 MNHNY, CDR2 SVGAGI (reference sequence). In nucleotides, the CDR3 is TGTGCCAGCATCACGAGTATCCCCGGGGAGCTGTTTTTT. The encoded protein is CASITSIPGELFF.

This clone has just a few counts. J is TRBJ1-1 and V is TRBV21-1; the table's D gene call, TRBD1, was not cross checked with the DNA. TRBV21-1 has pseudogene status. The CDR3 contains 18 residues. CDR3 bases: TGTGCCAGCAGCATTTCCCCGCCCCGGGACAGGGAAAACACTGAAGCTTTCTTT. This codes for CASSISPPRDRENTEAFF.

V usage is TRBV30 and J usage is TRBJ1-1; possible D gene TRBD1, 6 bases. The CDR3 has 14 residues. Trimming left V 2 bases short and J 7 bases short, with 17 bases between. In germline, CDR1 is GTSNPN, CDR2 SVGIG (reference sequence). The CDR3 region is CAWSTGTPSFEAFF. In DNA, the CDR3 is TGTGCCTGGAGTACCGGGACACCCTCCTTTGAAGCTTTCTTT.

The chain recombines TRBV3-1 (or the pseudogene TRBV3-2) with TRBJ1-3, with D possibly matching TRBD1 (6 bases). V dropped 3 bases and J dropped 0 bases, with 9 bases sitting between them. This CDR3 comprises 15 residues. Germline CDR1 is LGHDT and CDR2 is YNNKEL (reference sequence). DNA of the CDR3: TGTGCCAGCAGCCAGAAACAGGGCTCTGGAAACACCATATATTTT. Translation gives CASSQKQGSGNTIYF.

The chain couples TRBV6-5 to TRBJ1-2, with TRBD1 as a possible D gene (6 bases). There are 14 residues in the CDR3. Trimming removed 0 bases at V and 8 bases at J, with 13 bases between. In germline, CDR1 is MNHEY, CDR2 SVGAGI. CDR3 nucleotide sequence: TGTGCCAGCAGTTACTCAGGGGGGGGAGAAGGCTACACCTTC. Amino acids: CASSYSGGGEGYTF.

The V and J genes are TRBV10-1 and TRBJ2-2, with 8 bases fitting TRBD2. Trimming at V came to 4 bases and at J to 5 bases, leaving 6 bases not matched to a gene. The CDR3 length is 15 residues. Germline lookup yields CDR1 WNHNN and CDR2 SYGVQD (reference sequence). The CDR3, as DNA: TGCGCCAGCAGTGGTAGCGGGGTGGTAACCGGGGAGCTGTTTTTT. This sequence encodes CASSGSGVVTGELFF.

The chain recombines TRBV7-9 with TRBJ2-7, with 7 positions matching TRBD1. The CDR3 is 16 amino acids. V lost 4 bases and J lost 1; bases outside the gene matches: 10. From germline, CDR1 is SEHNR and CDR2 FQNEAQ (reference sequence). CDR3 sequence (DNA): TGTGCCAGCAGCTCCGGGACAGCTAGTCGGTCCTACGAGCAGTACTTC. This translates into CASSSGTASRSYEQYF.